Presented here are 7 T cell receptor beta chains from one specimen sequenced in a study of T cells in localized non-small cell lung cancer. Sequenced by immunoSEQ multiplex PCR; TCRdb stores in-frame clones only, minus some. This sample carries about 72,000 clones, around four fifths of them seen once, and the ten largest clones take roughly 13%. Specimen: peripheral blood, collected before any cancer treatment. Receptor source: a female donor aged 60 or older with stage I lung adenocarcinoma.

The chain uses TRBV7-2 and TRBJ2-1; 10 bases are a match to TRBD2. The CDR3 has 15 amino acids. Per the germline V gene, CDR1 is SGHTA and CDR2 is FQGNSA. V dropped 4 bases and J dropped 4; count of bases not matched to a gene: 4. The chain's CDR3 is CASSSRTSGYNEQFF. The CDR3 DNA is TGTGCCAGCAGCTCTCGGACTAGCGGATACAATGAGCAGTTCTTC.

The chain's CDR3 is CASSPSGAGPQPQHF. The CDR3, as DNA: TGTGCCAGCTCACCTTCCGGGGCGGGACCCCAGCCCCAGCATTTT. The V gene is TRBV18, the J gene TRBJ1-5, with a weak D call TRBD1 (5 bases). This CDR3 has 15 amino acids. V dropped 3 bases and J dropped 7 bases, with 16 bases sitting between them. Germline loops: CDR1 KGHSH, CDR2 LQKENI.

J is TRBJ2-1 and V is TRBV11-3; 9 bases fit TRBD2. Germline CDR1 reads SGHNT; CDR2 reads YENEEA. CDR3 length: 14 residues. V shed 1 base and J 10 bases; nucleotides not matched to a gene: 5. CDR3 sequence: CASSLARREGEQFF. DNA of the CDR3: TGTGCCAGCAGCTTAGCGAGGCGGGAGGGCGAGCAGTTCTTC.

CDR3 sequence reads: CASSPSDFAAVTDTQYF. The CDR3 nucleotides are TGTGCCAGTAGTCCCTCCGACTTTGCGGCCGTCACAGATACGCAGTATTTT. This chain joins TRBV19 and TRBJ2-3; no reliable D call. The CDR3 runs 17 residues. CDR1 is LNHDA, CDR2 SQIVND, per germline (reference sequence). V was cut by 5 bases and J by 2 bases, with 20 bases left in between.

The chain employs TRBV28 and TRBJ1-1; D remains unclear. This CDR3 spans 15 amino acids. Trimming stripped 4 bases from V and 4 bases from J, with 16 bases between. The germline gives CDR1 MDHEN, CDR2 SYDVKM. DNA of the CDR3: TGTGCCAGCAGTTCCATAAATGGACGGATCACTGAAGCTTTCTTT. It is translated as CASSSINGRITEAFF.

The chain is built from TRBV15 and TRBJ2-1; TRBD2 matches 10 bases. The CDR3 is 16 residues long. Germline loops: CDR1 LNHNV, CDR2 YYDKDF (reference sequence). Trimming took 3 bases from V and 2 from J; bases not matched to a gene: 4. CDR3: CATSRASGGAYNEQFF. The CDR3 DNA reads as TGTGCCACCAGCAGGGCCAGCGGGGGGGCCTACAATGAGCAGTTCTTC.

J is TRBJ2-7 and V is TRBV5-1; TRBD1 might be the D (7 bases). This CDR3 contains 13 residues. Between the trimmed V and J ends, which lost 5 bases and 6 bases, there was a span of 15 bases. Germline V lookup: CDR1 SGHRS, CDR2 YFSETQ. CDR3 sequence (DNA): TGCGCCAGCAGAACGCAGGGGGGACGCGAGCAGTACTTC. Protein sequence: CASRTQGGREQYF.